This T cell receptor (beta chain) originates from a study of blood T cell repertoires in COVID-19. This CDR3 is built from 16 residues. The ends lost 3 bases at V and 8 bases at J; junction bases unmatched: 11. Germline loops: CDR1 SEHNR, CDR2 FQNEAQ (reference sequence). The repertoire was sequenced with immunoSEQ multiplex PCR; TCRdb's copy has only in-frame clones and lacks some. The sample lists about 84,000 clones; 83% were seen once. The clonotype comes from a man at least 80 years old with active or convalescent COVID-19. The sample taken for sequencing was peripheral blood. V usage is TRBV7-9 and J usage is TRBJ2-1, with TRBD2 matching over 9 bases. CDR3 sequence: CASSLERGANGHEQFF. Here the CDR3 DNA reads TGTGCCAGCAGCTTGGAGCGGGGGGCAAACGGGCATGAGCAGTTCTTC.